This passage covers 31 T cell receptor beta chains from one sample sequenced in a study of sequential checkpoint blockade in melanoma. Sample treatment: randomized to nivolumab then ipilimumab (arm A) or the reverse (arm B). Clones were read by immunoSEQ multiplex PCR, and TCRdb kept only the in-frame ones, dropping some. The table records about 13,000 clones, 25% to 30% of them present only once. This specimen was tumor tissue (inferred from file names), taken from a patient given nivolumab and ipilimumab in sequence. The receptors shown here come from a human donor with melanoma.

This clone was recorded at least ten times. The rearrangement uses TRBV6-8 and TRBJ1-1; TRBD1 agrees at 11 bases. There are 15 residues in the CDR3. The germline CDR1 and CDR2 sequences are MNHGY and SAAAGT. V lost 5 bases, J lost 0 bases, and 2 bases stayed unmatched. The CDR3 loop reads CASSRDRGMNTEAFF. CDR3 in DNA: TGTGCCAGCAGTCGGGACAGGGGGATGAACACTGAAGCTTTCTTT.

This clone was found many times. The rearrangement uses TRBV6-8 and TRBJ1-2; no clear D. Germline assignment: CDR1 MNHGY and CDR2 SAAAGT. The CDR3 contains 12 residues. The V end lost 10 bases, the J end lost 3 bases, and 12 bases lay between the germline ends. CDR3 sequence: CATPEKYYGYTF. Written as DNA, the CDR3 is TGTGCCACCCCCGAGAAGTACTATGGCTACACCTTC.

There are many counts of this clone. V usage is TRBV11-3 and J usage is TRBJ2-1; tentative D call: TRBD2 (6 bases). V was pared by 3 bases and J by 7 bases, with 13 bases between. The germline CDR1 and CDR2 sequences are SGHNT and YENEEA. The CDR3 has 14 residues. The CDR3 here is CASSFGGARNEQFF. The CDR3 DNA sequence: TGTGCCAGCAGCTTCGGCGGGGCTAGGAATGAGCAGTTCTTC.

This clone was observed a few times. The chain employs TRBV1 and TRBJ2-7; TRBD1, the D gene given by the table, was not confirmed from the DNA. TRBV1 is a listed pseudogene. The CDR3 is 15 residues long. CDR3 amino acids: CASSQVDRVDYEQYF. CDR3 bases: TGCGCCAGCAGCCAAGTTGACAGGGTCGACTACGAGCAGTACTTC.

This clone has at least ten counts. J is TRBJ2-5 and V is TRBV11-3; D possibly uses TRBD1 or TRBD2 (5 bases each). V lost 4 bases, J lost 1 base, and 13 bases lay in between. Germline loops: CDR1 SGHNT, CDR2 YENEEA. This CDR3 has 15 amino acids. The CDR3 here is CASSSRTGTQETQYF. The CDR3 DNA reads TGTGCCAGCAGCTCCAGAACCGGGACCCAAGAGACCCAGTACTTC.

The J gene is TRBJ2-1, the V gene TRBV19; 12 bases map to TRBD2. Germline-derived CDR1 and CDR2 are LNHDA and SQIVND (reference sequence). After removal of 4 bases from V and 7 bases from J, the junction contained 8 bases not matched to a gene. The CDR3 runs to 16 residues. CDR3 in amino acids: CASSNPPGLAGNEQFF. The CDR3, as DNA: TGTGCCAGTAGTAACCCGCCTGGACTAGCGGGGAATGAGCAGTTCTTC.

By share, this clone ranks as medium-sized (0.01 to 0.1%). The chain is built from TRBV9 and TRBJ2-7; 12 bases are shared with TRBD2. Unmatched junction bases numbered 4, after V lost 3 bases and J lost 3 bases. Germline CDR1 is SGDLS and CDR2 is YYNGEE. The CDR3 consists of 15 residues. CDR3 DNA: TGTGCCAGCAGCGCTAGCGGGAGGGCCGACTACGAGCAGTACTTC. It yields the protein CASSASGRADYEQYF.

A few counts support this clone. CDR3 in amino acids: CASSLWAVIDTQYF. The CDR3 nucleotides are TGTGCCAGCAGTTTATGGGCCGTCATAGATACGCAGTATTTT. J is TRBJ2-3 and V is TRBV28; D is uncertain. This CDR3 region has 14 residues. Germline V gene sequence: CDR1 MDHEN, CDR2 SYDVKM. Trimming cost V 0 bases and J 5 bases, with 9 bases left between them.

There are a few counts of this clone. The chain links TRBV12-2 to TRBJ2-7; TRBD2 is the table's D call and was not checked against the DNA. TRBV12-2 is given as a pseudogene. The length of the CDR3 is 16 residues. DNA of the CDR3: TGTGCAAGTCGCTTCGTGATCGGGTCCCTCTCCTACGAGCAGTACTTC. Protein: CASRFVIGSLSYEQYF.

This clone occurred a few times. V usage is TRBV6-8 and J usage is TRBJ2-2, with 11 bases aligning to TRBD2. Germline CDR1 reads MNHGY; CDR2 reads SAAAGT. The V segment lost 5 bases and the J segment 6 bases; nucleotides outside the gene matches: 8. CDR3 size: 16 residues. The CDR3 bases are TGTGCCAGCAGTATTAGCGGGAGGGCCATTGCCGGGGAGCTGTTTTTT. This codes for CASSISGRAIAGELFF.

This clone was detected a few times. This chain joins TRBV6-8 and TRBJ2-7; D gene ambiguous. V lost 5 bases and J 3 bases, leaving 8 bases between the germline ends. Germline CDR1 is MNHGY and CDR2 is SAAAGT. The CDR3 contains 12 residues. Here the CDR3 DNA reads TGTGCCAGCAGTCAAACAGTCTACGAGCAGTACTTC. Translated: CASSQTVYEQYF.

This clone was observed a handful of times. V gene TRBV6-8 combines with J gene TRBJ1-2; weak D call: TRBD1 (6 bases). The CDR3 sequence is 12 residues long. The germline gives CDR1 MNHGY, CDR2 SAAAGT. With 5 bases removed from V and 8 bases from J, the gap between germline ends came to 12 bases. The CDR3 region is CASSLRGGGYTF. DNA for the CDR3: TGTGCCAGCAGTCTACGCGGGGGCGGCTACACCTTC.

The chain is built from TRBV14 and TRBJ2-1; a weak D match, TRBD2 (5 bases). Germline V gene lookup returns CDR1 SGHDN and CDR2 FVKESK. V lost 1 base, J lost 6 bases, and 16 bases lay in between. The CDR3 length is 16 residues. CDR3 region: CASSQGGGRMGNEQFF. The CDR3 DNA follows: TGTGCCAGCAGCCAAGGCGGCGGGCGGATGGGCAATGAGCAGTTCTTC. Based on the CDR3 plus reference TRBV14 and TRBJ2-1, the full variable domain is EAGVTQFPSHSVIEKGQTVTLRCDPISGHDNLYWYRRVMGKEIKFLLHFVKESKQDESGMPNNRFLAERTGGTYSTLKVQPAELEDSGVYFCASSQGGGRMGNEQFFGPGTRLTVL.

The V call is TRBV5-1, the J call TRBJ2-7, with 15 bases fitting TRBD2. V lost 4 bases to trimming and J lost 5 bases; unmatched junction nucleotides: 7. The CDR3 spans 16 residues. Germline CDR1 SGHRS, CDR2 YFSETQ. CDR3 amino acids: CASSAFGLAGGDEQYF. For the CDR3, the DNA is TGCGCCAGCAGCGCATTCGGACTAGCGGGAGGGGACGAGCAGTACTTC.

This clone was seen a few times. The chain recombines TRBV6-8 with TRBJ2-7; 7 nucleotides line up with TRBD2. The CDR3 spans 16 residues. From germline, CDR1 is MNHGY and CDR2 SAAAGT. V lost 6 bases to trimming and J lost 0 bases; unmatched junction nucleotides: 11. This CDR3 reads CASRLSGTTYSYEQYF. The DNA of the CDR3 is TGTGCCAGCAGACTATCCGGGACTACCTACTCCTACGAGCAGTACTTC.

CDR3 in amino acids: CASSPLAGAWTDTQYF. In nucleotides, the CDR3 is TGTGCCAGCAGCCCCCTAGCGGGAGCATGGACAGATACGCAGTATTTT. The J gene is TRBJ2-3, the V gene TRBV7-5; the D call of TRBD2 is as the table states it, not checked on the DNA. TRBV7-5 is an annotated pseudogene. CDR3 length: 16 amino acids.

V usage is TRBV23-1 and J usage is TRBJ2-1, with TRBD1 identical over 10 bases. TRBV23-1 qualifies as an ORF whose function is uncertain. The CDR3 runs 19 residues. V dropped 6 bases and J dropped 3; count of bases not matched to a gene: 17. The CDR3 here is CASSQDYWDGTGDYNEQFF. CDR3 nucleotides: TGCGCCAGCAGCCAAGATTATTGGGATGGGACAGGGGACTACAATGAGCAGTTCTTC.

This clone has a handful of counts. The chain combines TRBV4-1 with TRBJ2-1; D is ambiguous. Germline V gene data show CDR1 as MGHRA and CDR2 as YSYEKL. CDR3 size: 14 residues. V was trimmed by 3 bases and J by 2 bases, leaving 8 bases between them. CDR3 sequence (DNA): TGCGCCAGCAGCCAGGATTCTACCTACAATGAGCAGTTCTTC. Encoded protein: CASSQDSTYNEQFF.

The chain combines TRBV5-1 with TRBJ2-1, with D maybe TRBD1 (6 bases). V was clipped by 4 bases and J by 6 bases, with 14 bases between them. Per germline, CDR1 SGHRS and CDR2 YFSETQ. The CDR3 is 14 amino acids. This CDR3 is CASSPAGAGNEQFF. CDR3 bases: TGCGCCAGCAGCCCGGCAGGGGCAGGCAATGAGCAGTTCTTC.

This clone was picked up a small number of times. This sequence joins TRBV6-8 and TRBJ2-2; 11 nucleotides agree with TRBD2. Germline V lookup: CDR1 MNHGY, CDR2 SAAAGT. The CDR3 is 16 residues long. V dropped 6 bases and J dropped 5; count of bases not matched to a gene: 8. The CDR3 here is CASRSLAGGWTGELFF. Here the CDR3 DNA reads TGTGCCAGCAGATCCCTAGCGGGAGGATGGACCGGGGAGCTGTTTTTT.

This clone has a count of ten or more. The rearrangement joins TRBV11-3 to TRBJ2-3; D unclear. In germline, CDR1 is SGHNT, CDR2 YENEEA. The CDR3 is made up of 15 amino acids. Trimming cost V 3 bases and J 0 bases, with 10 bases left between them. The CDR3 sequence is CASSFGPSSTDTQYF. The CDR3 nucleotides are TGTGCCAGCAGCTTCGGACCCTCCAGCACAGATACGCAGTATTTT.

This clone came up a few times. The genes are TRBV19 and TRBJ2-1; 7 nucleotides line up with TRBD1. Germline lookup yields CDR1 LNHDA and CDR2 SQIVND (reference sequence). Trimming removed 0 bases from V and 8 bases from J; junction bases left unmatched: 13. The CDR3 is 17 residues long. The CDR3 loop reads CASSIEGFLTGFDEQFF. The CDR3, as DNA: TGTGCCAGTAGTATAGAGGGATTTTTGACAGGGTTCGATGAGCAGTTCTTC.

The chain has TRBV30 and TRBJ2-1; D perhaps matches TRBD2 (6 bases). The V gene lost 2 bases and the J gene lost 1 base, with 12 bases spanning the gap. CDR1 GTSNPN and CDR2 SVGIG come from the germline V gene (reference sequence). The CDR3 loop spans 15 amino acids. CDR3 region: CAWSIGTLSYNEQFF. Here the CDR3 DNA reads TGTGCCTGGAGTATCGGGACTCTTTCCTACAATGAGCAGTTCTTC.

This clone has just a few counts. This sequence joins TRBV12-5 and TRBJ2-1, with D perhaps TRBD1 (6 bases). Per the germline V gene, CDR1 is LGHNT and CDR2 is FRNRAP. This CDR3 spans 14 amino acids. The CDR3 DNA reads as TGTGCCAGCAACAGGGCCCGGCCTTACAATGAGCAGTTCTTC. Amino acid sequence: CASNRARPYNEQFF.

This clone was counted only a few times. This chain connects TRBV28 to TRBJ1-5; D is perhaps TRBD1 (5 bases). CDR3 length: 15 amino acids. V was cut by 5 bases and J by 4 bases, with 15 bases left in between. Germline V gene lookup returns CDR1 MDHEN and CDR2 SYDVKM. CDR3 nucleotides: TGTGCCAGCAGTCCCCGGGGGGGATTTAATCAGCCCCAGCATTTT. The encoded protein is CASSPRGGFNQPQHF.

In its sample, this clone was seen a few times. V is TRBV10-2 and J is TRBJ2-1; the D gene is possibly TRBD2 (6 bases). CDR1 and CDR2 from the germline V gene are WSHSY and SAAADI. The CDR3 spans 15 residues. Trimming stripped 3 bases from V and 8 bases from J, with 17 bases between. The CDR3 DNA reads TGCGCCAGCAGTGACCTGGGGGGAGCCCCCGATGAGCAGTTCTTC. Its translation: CASSDLGGAPDEQFF.

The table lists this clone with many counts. Written as DNA, the CDR3 is TGTGCCAGCAGCCTAGGACAGGGGGCGCTTGAGTTTGGCTACACCTTC. Translating it yields CASSLGQGALEFGYTF. V gene TRBV11-3 combines with J gene TRBJ1-2; 11 bases map to TRBD1. The CDR3 has 16 residues. Germline CDR1 is SGHNT and CDR2 is YENEEA. J gave up 7 bases and V 5 bases, and 12 bases lay outside the gene matches.

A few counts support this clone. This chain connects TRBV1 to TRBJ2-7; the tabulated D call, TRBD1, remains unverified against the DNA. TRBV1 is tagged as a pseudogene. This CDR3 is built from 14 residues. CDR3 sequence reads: CASSMGTGSYEQYF. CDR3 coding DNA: TGCGCCAGCAGCATGGGGACAGGCTCCTACGAGCAGTACTTC.

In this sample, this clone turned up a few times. The chain's CDR3 is CASSAFGQGAIGELFF. CDR3 nucleotides: TGTGCCAGCAGTGCTTTCGGACAGGGGGCTATCGGGGAGCTGTTTTTT. The chain links TRBV6-8 to TRBJ2-2; the match to TRBD1 covers 11 bases. This CDR3 contains 16 residues. Losses at the gene ends were 5 bases for V and 7 bases for J; bases not matched to a gene: 9. Germline lookup yields CDR1 MNHGY and CDR2 SAAAGT.

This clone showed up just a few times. The CDR3 coding sequence is TGTGCCAGCACCGCCGGAGGGGGGTCGAATGAAAAACTGTTTTTT. Translated: CASTAGGGSNEKLFF. The V and J genes are TRBV12-5 and TRBJ1-4; D possibly corresponds to TRBD1 (6 bases). Germline-derived CDR1 and CDR2 are LGHNT and FRNRAP. The CDR3 is made up of 15 amino acids.

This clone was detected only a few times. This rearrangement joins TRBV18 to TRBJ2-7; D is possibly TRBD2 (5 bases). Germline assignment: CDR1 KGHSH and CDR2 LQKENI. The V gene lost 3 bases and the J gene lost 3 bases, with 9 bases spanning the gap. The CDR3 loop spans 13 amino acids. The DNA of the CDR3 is TGTGCCAGCTCACCCACCACTAGCTACGAGCAGTACTTC. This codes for CASSPTTSYEQYF. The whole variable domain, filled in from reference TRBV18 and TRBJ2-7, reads NAGVMQNPRHLVRRRGQEARLRCSPMKGHSHVYWYRQLPEEGLKFMVYLQKENIIDESGMPKERFSAEFPKEGPSILRIQQVVRGDSAAYFCASSPTTSYEQYFGPGTRLTVT.